These 2 T cell receptor beta chains originate from one sample sequenced in a study of cytomegalovirus exposure and HLA in healthy donors. Vbeta (60) and Jbeta (13) primers were used in the PCR. The assay was immunoSEQ multiplex PCR, and TCRdb's table has in-frame clones only and misses some. The table includes 150,000 to 200,000 clones, around 78% detected once. Sequenced material: PBMCs. These receptors were obtained from a woman in her 40s in good health and CMV-seronegative.

The chain carries TRBV27 and TRBJ2-7; 10 bases match TRBD1. V trimming: 6 bases; J trimming: 6 bases; junction bases outside the gene matches: 11. The germline V gene encodes CDR1 MNHEY and CDR2 SMNVEV (reference sequence). The CDR3 length is 15 residues. This CDR3 reads CASRESKDRGGEQYF. CDR3 DNA sequence: TGTGCCAGCAGGGAAAGTAAGGACAGGGGGGGCGAGCAGTACTTC.

V is TRBV6-5 and J is TRBJ2-7, with D perhaps TRBD1 (5 bases). Trimming took 2 bases from V and 1 from J, leaving 9 bases between them. CDR3 length: 14 residues. From germline, CDR1 is MNHEY and CDR2 SVGAGI. CDR3 nucleotides: TGTGCCAGCAGTTACAGGGGTAATTCCTACGAGCAGTACTTC. This gives the protein CASSYRGNSYEQYF.